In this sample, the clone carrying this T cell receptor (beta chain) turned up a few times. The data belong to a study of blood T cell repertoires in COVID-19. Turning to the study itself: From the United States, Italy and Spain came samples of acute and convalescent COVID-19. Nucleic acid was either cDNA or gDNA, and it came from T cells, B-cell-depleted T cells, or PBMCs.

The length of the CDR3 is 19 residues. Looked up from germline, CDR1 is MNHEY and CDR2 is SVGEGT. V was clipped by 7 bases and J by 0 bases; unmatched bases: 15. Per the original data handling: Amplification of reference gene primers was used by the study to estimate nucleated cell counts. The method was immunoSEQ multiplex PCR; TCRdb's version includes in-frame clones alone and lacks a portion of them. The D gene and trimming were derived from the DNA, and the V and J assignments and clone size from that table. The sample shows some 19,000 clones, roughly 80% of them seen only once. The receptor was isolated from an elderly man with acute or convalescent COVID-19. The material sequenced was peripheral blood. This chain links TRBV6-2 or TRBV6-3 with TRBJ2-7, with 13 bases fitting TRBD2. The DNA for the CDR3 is TGTGCCAGCACCCCCGTGACTAGCGGGGGGCTCCGAGGCTCCTACGAGCAGTACTTC. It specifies CASTPVTSGGLRGSYEQYF.